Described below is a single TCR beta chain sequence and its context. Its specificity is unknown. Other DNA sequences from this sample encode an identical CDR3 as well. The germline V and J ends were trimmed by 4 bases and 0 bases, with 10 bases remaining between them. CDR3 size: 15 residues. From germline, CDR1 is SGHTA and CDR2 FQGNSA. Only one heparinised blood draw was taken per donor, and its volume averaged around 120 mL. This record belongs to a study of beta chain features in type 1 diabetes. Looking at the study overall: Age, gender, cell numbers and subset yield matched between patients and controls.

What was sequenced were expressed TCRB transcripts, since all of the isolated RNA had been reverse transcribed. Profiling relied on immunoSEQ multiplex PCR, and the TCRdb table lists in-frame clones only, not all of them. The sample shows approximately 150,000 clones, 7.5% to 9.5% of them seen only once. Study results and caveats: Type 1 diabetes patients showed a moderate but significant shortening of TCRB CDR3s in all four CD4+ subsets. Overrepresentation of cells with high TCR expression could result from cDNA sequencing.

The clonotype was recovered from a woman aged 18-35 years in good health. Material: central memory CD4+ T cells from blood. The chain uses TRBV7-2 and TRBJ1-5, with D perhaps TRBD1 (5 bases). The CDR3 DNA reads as TGTGCCAGCAGCTCGCAGGGCTATAGCAATCAGCCCCAGCATTTT. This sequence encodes CASSSQGYSNQPQHF.